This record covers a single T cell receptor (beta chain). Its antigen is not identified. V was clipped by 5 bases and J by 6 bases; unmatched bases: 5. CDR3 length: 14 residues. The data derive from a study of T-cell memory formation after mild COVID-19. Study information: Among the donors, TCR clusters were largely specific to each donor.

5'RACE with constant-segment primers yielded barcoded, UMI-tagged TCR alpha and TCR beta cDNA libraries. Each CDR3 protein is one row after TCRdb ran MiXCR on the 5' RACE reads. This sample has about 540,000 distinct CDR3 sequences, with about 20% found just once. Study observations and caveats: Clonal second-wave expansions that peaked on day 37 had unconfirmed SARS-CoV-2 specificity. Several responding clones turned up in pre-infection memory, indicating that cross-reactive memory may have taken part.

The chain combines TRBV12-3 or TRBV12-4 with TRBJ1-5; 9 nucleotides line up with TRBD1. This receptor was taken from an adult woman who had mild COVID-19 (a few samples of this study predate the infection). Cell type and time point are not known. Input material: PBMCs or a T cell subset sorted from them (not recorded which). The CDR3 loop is CASSLQTGGQPQHF. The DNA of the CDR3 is TGTGCCAGCAGTCTACAGACAGGGGGTCAGCCCCAGCATTTT.